This T cell receptor (beta chain) derives from a study of blood T cell repertoires in COVID-19. Participant ages covered about 18 to 89 years across 24 US areas. Under the authors' procedure: Reference gene primer amplification in the assay estimated nucleated cell counts. Repertoires were generated with immunoSEQ multiplex PCR, while TCRdb's copy carries only in-frame clones and drops some. Clone size and the V and J calls come from that table; the DNA yielded D and trimming. The sample consists of under 250,000 clones, 75% to 85% of them appearing once. The germline V gene encodes CDR1 MNHNY and CDR2 SVGAGI (reference sequence). The germline V and J ends were trimmed by 8 bases and 3 bases, with 11 bases remaining between them. CDR3 length: 12 amino acids.

The source material was PBMCs or T cells enriched from blood (not recorded which). The chain combines TRBV6-6 with TRBJ2-7; D might be TRBD2 (7 bases). The clonotype comes from a man aged 25-45 years with acute COVID-19. The CDR3 protein is CASRGADYEQYF. CDR3 coding DNA: TGTGCCAGCCGGGGGGCCGACTACGAGCAGTACTTC.